Following are 10 T cell receptor beta chains from one sample sequenced in a study of T-cell memory formation after mild COVID-19. TCRdb re-called the 5' RACE reads through MiXCR, storing one row per CDR3 protein. The sample yields about 290,000 distinct CDR3 sequences, approximately 19% seen once. Sequencing used PBMCs or a T cell subset sorted from them (not recorded which). The origin of the receptors is a man younger than 35 who had mild COVID-19 (a few samples of this study predate the infection). Cell type and time point are not known.

V gene TRBV5-1 combines with J gene TRBJ1-1; D is unclear. CDR3 length: 12 residues. Looked up from germline, CDR1 is SGHRS and CDR2 is YFSETQ. V was shortened by 6 bases and J by 0 bases, with 6 bases between the two germline ends. The CDR3 coding sequence is TGCGCCAGCAAGGTGATGAACACTGAAGCTTTCTTT. It codes for CASKVMNTEAFF.

The rearrangement joins TRBV6-5 to TRBJ1-2; tentatively, D is TRBD1 (6 bases). The CDR3 consists of 15 residues. The V gene's germline CDR1 is MNHEY and CDR2 SVGAGI. V was trimmed by 4 bases and J by 5 bases, leaving 17 bases between them. The CDR3 region is CASSSVTPGDYGYTF. In DNA form, the CDR3 reads TGTGCCAGCAGTTCCGTTACACCAGGGGATTATGGCTACACCTTC.

The chain uses TRBV7-2 and TRBJ1-4; the D gene is possibly TRBD1 (5 bases). Germline lookup yields CDR1 SGHTA and CDR2 FQGNSA. The V end was cut by 5 bases, the J end by 5 bases, with 12 bases between. This CDR3 contains 14 residues. CDR3 coding DNA: TGTGCCAGCAGCCCCGGGACGCACAATGAAAAACTGTTTTTT. Its translation is CASSPGTHNEKLFF.

This clonotype was seen repeatedly, ten times or more. The V gene is TRBV4-2, the J gene TRBJ1-6; TRBD1 agrees at 7 bases. In germline, CDR1 is LGHNA, CDR2 YNFKEQ. V was pared by 0 bases and J by 7 bases, with 9 bases of the junction left unmatched. This CDR3 has 17 residues. CDR3 loop: CASSQDRPGQRNSPLHF. CDR3 DNA sequence: TGTGCCAGCAGCCAAGACAGGCCGGGACAGAGAAATTCACCCCTCCACTTT.

The chain combines TRBV4-1 with TRBJ1-5, with TRBD1 matching 8 bases. After removal of 4 bases from V and 9 bases from J, the junction contained 11 bases not matched to a gene. The CDR3 totals 15 residues. Germline V gene data show CDR1 as MGHRA and CDR2 as YSYEKL. The DNA for the CDR3 is TGCGCCAGCAGCCTAATACAGGGGGGCCCTCGGCCCCAGCATTTT. Translated, it gives CASSLIQGGPRPQHF.

The CDR3 DNA reads as TGCGCCAGCAGCTTCATAATGAGCGGGGGAGAGACCCAGTACTTC. Its translation: CASSFIMSGGETQYF. This chain joins TRBV5-1 and TRBJ2-5; 8 nucleotides align to TRBD2. CDR3 length equals 15 residues. In germline, CDR1 is SGHRS, CDR2 YFSETQ. Trimming removed 2 bases from V and 4 bases from J; junction bases left unmatched: 7.

This chain connects TRBV4-3 to TRBJ2-1; D tentatively fits TRBD1 or TRBD2 (5 bases each). The V end was cut by 0 bases, the J end by 2 bases, with 11 bases between. This CDR3 contains 16 residues. Per the germline V gene, CDR1 is LGHNA and CDR2 is YSLEER. CDR3: CASSQEWDRAYNEQFF. CDR3 bases: TGCGCCAGCAGCCAAGAGTGGGACCGAGCCTACAATGAGCAGTTCTTC.

This clonotype was counted between two and nine times. The rearrangement links TRBV20-1 to TRBJ2-2; possible D gene TRBD2, 6 bases. Germline CDR1 and CDR2: DFQATT and SNEGSKA (reference sequence). This CDR3 has 13 amino acids. Between the trimmed V and J ends, which lost 3 bases and 7 bases, there was a span of 12 bases. Here the CDR3 DNA reads TGCAGTGCTAGGAAGTCTAGCGTCGGGGAGCTGTTTTTT. Translating gives CSARKSSVGELFF.

The chain joins TRBV4-3 to TRBJ2-1, with D possibly matching TRBD2 (5 bases). V was trimmed by 3 bases and J by 10 bases, leaving 7 bases between them. Germline CDR1 and CDR2: LGHNA and YSLEER. The CDR3 contains 11 residues. The CDR3: CASSHWEEQFF. The CDR3 DNA follows: TGCGCCAGCAGCCACTGGGAGGAGCAGTTCTTC.

Only a few counts were recorded for this clonotype. The CDR3 sequence is CASSFLRSNYGYTF. The DNA for the CDR3 is TGCGCCAGCAGCTTCCTCCGTTCTAACTATGGCTACACCTTC. The chain carries TRBV5-1 and TRBJ1-2; no firm D call. The ends were cut back, 2 bases at V and 0 bases at J, with 8 bases in the middle. CDR1 and CDR2 from the germline V gene are SGHRS and YFSETQ. There are 14 residues in the CDR3.